This T cell receptor beta chain was sequenced for a study of blood T cell repertoires in COVID-19. Overall study context: Some COVID-19 samples were acute and others convalescent; all came from the United States, Italy and Spain. T cells, B-cell-depleted T cells, or PBMCs provided the cDNA or gDNA that served as material.

The repertoire was sequenced with immunoSEQ multiplex PCR; TCRdb's copy has only in-frame clones and lacks some. The top ten hold around 4.1% of the sample, which has approximately 240,000 clones, 79% seen once. This CDR3 region has 16 residues. The V gene end was trimmed by 4 bases and the J gene end by 1 base; junction bases not matched to a gene: 6. Germline loops: CDR1 SGHRS, CDR2 YFSETQ. The TCR sequence derives from a woman aged 40 to 55 with active or convalescent COVID-19. The material sequenced was peripheral blood. The chain joins TRBV5-1 to TRBJ1-1, with 11 positions matching TRBD1. The DNA of the CDR3 is TGCGCCAGCAGCCAAGCCGGACAGGGGGCGAACACTGAAGCTTTCTTT. The encoded protein is CASSQAGQGANTEAFF.